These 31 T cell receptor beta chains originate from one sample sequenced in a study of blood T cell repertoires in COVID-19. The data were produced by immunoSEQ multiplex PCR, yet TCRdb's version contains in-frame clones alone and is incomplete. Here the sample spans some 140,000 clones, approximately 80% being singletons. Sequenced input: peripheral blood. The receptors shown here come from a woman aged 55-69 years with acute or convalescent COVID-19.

CDR3 DNA: TGTGCCAGCAGAACGGACAGGGGGCCTGAGCAGTACTTC. Translated, it gives CASRTDRGPEQYF. This sequence joins TRBV12-3 or TRBV12-4 and TRBJ2-7, with TRBD1 matching 11 bases. CDR3 length: 13 amino acids. The ends lost 6 bases at V and 7 bases at J; junction bases unmatched: 5.

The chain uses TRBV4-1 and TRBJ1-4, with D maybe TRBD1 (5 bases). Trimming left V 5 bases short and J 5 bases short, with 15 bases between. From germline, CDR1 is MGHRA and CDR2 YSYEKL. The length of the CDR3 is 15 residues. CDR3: CASSWRGGMNEKLFF. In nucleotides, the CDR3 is TGCGCCAGCAGCTGGCGGGGGGGAATGAATGAAAAACTGTTTTTT.

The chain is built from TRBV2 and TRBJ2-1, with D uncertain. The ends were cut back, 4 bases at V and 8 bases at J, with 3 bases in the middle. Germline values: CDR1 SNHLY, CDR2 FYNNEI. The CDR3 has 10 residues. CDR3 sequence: CASSVYEQFF. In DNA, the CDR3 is TGTGCCAGCAGTGTCTATGAGCAGTTCTTC.

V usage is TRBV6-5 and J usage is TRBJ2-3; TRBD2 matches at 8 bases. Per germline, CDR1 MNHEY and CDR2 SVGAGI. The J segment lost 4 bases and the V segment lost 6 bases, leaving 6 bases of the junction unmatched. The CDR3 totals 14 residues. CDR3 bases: TGTGCCAGCAGCGGGGGGGGGTCAGCAGATACGCAGTATTTT. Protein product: CASSGGGSADTQYF.

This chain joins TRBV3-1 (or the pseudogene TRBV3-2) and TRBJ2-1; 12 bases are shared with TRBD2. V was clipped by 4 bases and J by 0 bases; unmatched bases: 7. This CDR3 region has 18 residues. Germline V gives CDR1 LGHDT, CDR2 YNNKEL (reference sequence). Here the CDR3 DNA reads TGTGCCAGCAGCCGACTAGCGGGGGCCTTAAGCTCCTACAATGAGCAGTTCTTC. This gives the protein CASSRLAGALSSYNEQFF.

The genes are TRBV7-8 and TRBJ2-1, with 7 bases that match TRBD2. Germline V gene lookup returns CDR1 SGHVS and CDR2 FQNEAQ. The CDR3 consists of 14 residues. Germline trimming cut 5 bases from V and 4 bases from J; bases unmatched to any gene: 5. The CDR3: CASSDPGGYNEQFF. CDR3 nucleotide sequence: TGTGCCAGCAGCGACCCGGGGGGATACAATGAGCAGTTCTTC.

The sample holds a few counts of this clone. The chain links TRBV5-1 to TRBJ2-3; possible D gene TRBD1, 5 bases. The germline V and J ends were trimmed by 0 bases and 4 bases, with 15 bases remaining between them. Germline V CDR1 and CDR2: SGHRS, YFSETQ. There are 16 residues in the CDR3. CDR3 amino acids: CASSLGLIGAADTQYF. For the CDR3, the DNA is TGCGCCAGCAGCTTGGGGCTTATAGGGGCGGCAGATACGCAGTATTTT.

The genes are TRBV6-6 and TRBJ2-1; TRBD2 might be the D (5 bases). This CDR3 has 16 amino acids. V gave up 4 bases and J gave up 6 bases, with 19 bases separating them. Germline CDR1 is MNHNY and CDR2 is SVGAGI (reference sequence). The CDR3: CASSSFRGARGNEQFF. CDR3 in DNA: TGTGCCAGCAGTTCGTTCCGGGGTGCCCGTGGCAATGAGCAGTTCTTC.

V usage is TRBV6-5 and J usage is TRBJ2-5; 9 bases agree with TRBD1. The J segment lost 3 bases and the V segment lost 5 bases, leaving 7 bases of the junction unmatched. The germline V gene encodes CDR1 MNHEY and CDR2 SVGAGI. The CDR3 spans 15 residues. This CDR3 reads CASSTTGTGKETQYF. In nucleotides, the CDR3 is TGTGCCAGCAGTACCACCGGGACAGGGAAAGAGACCCAGTACTTC.

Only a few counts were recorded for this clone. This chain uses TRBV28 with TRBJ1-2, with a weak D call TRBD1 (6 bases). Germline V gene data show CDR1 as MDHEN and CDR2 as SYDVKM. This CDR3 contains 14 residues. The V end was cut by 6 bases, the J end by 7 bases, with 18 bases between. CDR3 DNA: TGTGCCAGCAGAGGGCTAGGCAACAGGGCTGGCTACACCTTC. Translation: CASRGLGNRAGYTF.

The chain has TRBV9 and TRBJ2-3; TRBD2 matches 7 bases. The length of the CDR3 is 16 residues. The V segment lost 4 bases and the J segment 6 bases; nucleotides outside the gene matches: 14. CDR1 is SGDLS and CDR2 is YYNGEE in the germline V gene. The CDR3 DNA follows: TGTGCCAGCAGCCCCGGGGGAGGGATCATAGAGGATACGCAGTATTTT. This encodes CASSPGGGIIEDTQYF.

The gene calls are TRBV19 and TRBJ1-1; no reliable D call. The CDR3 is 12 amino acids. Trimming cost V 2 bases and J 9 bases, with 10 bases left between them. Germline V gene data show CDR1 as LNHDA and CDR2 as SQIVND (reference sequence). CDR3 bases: TGTGCCAGTAGTATACTCCTCCAGAAAGCTTTCTTT. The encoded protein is CASSILLQKAFF.

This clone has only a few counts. The CDR3 bases are TGCGCCAGCAGCCGGACAGGGGGCGAATTTCAGCCCCAGCATTTT. Translation: CASSRTGGEFQPQHF. The chain is built from TRBV5-1 and TRBJ1-5; TRBD1 aligns across 11 bases. Per the germline V gene, CDR1 is SGHRS and CDR2 is YFSETQ. The CDR3 length is 15 residues. Trimming removed 4 bases from V and 6 bases from J; junction bases left unmatched: 6.

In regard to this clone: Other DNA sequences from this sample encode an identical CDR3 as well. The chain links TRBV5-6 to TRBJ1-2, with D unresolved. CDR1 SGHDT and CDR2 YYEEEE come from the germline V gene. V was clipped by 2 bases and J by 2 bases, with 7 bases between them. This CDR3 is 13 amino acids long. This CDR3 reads CASSFPGNYGYTF. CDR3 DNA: TGTGCCAGCAGCTTCCCCGGGAACTATGGCTACACCTTC.

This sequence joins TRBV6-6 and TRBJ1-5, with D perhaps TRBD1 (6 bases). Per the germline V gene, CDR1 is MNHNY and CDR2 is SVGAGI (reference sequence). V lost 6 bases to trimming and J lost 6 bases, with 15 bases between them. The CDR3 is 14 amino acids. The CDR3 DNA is TGTGCCAGCAGCTCTCAGGGGATAGGTCAGCCCCAGCATTTT. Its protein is CASSSQGIGQPQHF.

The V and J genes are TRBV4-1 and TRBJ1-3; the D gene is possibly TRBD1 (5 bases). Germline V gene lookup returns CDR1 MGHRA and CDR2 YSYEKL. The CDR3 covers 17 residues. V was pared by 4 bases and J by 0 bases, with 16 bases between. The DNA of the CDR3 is TGCGCCAGCAGCCCGAGGGAGTACGGGGGCTCTGGAAACACCATATATTTT. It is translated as CASSPREYGGSGNTIYF.

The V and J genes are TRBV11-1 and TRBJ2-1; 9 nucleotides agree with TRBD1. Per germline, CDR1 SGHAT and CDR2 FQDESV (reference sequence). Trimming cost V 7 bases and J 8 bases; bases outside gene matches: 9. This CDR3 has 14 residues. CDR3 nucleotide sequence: TGTGCCAGCACCTATGGGACAGGGACCCATGAGCAGTTCTTC. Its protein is CASTYGTGTHEQFF.

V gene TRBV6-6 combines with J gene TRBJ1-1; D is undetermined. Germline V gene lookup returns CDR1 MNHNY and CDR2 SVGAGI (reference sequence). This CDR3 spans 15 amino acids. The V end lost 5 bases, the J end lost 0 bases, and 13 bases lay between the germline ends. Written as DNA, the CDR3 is TGTGCCAGCAGTCAAACCGGGATATTGAACACTGAAGCTTTCTTT. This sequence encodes CASSQTGILNTEAFF.

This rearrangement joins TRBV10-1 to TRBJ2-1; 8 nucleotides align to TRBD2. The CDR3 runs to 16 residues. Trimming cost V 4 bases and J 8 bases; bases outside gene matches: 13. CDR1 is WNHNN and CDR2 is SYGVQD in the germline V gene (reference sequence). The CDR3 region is CASSGRRGGPGYEQFF. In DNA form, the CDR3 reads TGCGCCAGCAGTGGTCGACGGGGGGGCCCGGGTTATGAGCAGTTCTTC.

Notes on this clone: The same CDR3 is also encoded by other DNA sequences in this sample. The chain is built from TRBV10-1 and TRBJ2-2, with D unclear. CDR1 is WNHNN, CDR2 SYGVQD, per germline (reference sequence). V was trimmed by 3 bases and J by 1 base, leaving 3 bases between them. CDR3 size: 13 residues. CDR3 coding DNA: TGCGCCAGCAGTGACTTGAACACCGGGGAGCTGTTTTTT. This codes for CASSDLNTGELFF.

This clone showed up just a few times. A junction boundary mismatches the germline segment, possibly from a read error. The CDR3 nucleotides read TGCGCCAGCAGCCAAGATCTATTTGGGCTAGCGAAAACCGGGGAGCTGTTTTTT. This codes for CASSQDLFGLAKTGELFF. The chain combines TRBV4-1 with TRBJ2-2; D might be TRBD2 (6 bases). Germline CDR1 is MGHRA and CDR2 is YSYEKL. The CDR3 sequence is 18 residues long.

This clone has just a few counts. The CDR3 bases are TGTGCCAGCAGGCACCGGGACAGGGCAACCGGGGAGCTGTTTTTT. Translation: CASRHRDRATGELFF. The chain recombines TRBV11-1 with TRBJ2-2; TRBD1 matches 9 bases. This CDR3 has 15 residues. The trim removed 6 bases at V and 5 bases at J, leaving 7 bases unmatched. Germline CDR1 reads SGHAT; CDR2 reads FQDESV (reference sequence).

Here the CDR3 reads CASSLALSLREQFF. CDR3 coding DNA: TGTGCCAGCAGCTTAGCGCTATCCCTCCGGGAGCAGTTCTTC. The rearrangement uses TRBV7-8 and TRBJ2-1; D is uncertain. The ends were cut back, 0 bases at V and 10 bases at J, with 13 bases in the middle. The CDR3 length is 14 residues. In germline, CDR1 is SGHVS, CDR2 FQNEAQ. The full variable domain, completed using reference TRBV7-8 and TRBJ2-1, is GAGVSQSPRYKVAKRGQDVALRCDPISGHVSLFWYQQALGQGPEFLTYFQNEAQLDKSGLPSDRFFAERPEGSVSTLKIQRTQQEDSAVYLCASSLALSLREQFFGPGTRLTVL.

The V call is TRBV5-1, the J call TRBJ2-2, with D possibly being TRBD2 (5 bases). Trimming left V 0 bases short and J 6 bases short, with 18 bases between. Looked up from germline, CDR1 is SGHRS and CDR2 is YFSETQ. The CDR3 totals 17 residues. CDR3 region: CASSLVEGLDFPGELFF. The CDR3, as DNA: TGCGCCAGCAGCTTGGTCGAGGGTTTGGATTTTCCCGGGGAGCTGTTTTTT. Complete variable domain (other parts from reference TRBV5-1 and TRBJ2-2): KAGVTQTPRYLIKTRGQQVTLSCSPISGHRSVSWYQQTPGQGLQFLFEYFSETQRNKGNFPGRFSGRQFSNSRSEMNVSTLELGDSALYLCASSLVEGLDFPGELFFGEGSRLTVL.

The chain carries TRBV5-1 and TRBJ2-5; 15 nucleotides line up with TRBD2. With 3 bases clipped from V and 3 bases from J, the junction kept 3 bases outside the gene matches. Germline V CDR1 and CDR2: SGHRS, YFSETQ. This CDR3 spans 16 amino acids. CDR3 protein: CASSSGLAGGEETQYF. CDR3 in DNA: TGCGCCAGCAGCTCGGGACTAGCGGGGGGTGAAGAGACCCAGTACTTC.

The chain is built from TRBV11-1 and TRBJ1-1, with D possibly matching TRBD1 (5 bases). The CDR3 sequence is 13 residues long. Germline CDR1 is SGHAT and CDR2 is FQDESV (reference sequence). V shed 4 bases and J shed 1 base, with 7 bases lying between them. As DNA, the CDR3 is TGTGCCAGCAGCTCTGGACAGAACACTGAAGCTTTCTTT. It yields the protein CASSSGQNTEAFF.

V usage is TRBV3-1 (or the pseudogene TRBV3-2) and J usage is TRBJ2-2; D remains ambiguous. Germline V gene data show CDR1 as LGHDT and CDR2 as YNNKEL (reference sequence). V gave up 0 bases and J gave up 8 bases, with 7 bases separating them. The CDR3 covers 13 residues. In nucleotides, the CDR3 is TGTGCCAGCAGCCAAGATTCCGGGGGGGAGCTGTTTTTT. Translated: CASSQDSGGELFF.

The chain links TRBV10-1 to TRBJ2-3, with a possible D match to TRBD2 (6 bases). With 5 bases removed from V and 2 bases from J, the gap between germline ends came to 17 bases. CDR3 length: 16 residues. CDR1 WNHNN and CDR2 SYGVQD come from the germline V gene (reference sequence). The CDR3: CASSSGLSLVTDTQYF. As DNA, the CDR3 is TGCGCCAGCAGTTCGGGACTCAGCCTTGTCACAGATACGCAGTATTTT.

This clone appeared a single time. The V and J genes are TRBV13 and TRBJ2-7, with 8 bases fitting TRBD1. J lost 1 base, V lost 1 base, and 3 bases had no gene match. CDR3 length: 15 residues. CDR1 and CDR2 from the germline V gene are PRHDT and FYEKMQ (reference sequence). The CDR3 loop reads CASSLEDRGSYEQYV. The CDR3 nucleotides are TGTGCCAGCAGCTTAGAAGACAGGGGATCCTACGAGCAGTACGTC.

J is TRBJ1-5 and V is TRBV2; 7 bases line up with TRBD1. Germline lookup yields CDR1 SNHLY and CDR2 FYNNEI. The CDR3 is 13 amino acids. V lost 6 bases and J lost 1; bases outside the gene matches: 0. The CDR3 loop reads CASRGQSNQPQHF. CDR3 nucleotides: TGTGCCAGCAGGGGACAGAGCAATCAGCCCCAGCATTTT.

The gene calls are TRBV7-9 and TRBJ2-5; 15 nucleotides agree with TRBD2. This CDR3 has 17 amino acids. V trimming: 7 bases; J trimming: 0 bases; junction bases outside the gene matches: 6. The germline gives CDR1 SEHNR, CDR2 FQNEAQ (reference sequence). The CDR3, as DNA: TGTGCCAGCACCGGGACTAGCGGGGGGCCGTACCAAGAGACCCAGTACTTC. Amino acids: CASTGTSGGPYQETQYF.